This T cell receptor beta chain appears in the sequencing data of a study of T cell responses to AZD1222 COVID-19 vaccine. Assay used: immunoSEQ multiplex PCR; TCRdb lists only in-frame clones, some missing. The sample consists of 110,000 or so clones, 87% of them appearing once. The CDR3 sequence is 11 residues long. Germline CDR1 is KGHSH and CDR2 is LQKENI. V dropped 4 bases and J dropped 4 bases, with 5 bases sitting between them. The chain is built from TRBV18 and TRBJ2-7; D is ambiguous. Sequenced material: peripheral blood, taken on day 0 of AZD1222 vaccination. The clonotype comes from an adult in good health. This CDR3 is CASSQRYEQYF. CDR3 coding DNA: TGTGCCAGCTCACAACGGTACGAGCAGTACTTC.